These 27 T cell receptor beta chains share one sample of origin, sequenced in a study of follicular helper T cells after annual influenza vaccination. The sample's time point: 2015-2016 season, pre-vaccination. The table came from immunoSEQ multiplex PCR; TCRdb's copy has only in-frame clones and leaves some out. The repertoire includes fewer than 7,500 clones, approximately 85% of them detected once, and about 1% sits in the top ten. The sample here was CXCR5+ CD38- circulating T follicular helper cells from blood, taken on the day of influenza vaccination. Regarding subset: circulating Tfh, non-naive CD4+CXCR5+PD-1+ (ICOS+CD38+ or ICOS-CD38-). All receptors derive from an adult who received the influenza vaccine.

The chain has TRBV19 and TRBJ2-3; D unresolved. V was shortened by 3 bases and J by 1 base, with 5 bases between the two germline ends. CDR3 length: 13 residues. Germline CDR1 LNHDA, CDR2 SQIVND (reference sequence). The CDR3 DNA is TGTGCCAGTAGTATGGGTCGCACAGATACGCAGTATTTT. It specifies CASSMGRTDTQYF.

The CDR3 region has the DNA TGTGCCAGCTCACCGAGGGGACTAGCGGGAGGCGGCCCAACAGATACGCAGTATTTT. Amino acid sequence: CASSPRGLAGGGPTDTQYF. The rearrangement links TRBV18 to TRBJ2-3, with 15 bases fitting TRBD2. The CDR3 is made up of 19 amino acids. CDR1 is KGHSH and CDR2 is LQKENI in the germline V gene. Trimming took 3 bases from V and 3 from J; bases not matched to a gene: 10. The entire variable domain, with the rest obtained from reference TRBV18 and TRBJ2-3, is as follows: NAGVMQNPRHLVRRRGQEARLRCSPMKGHSHVYWYRQLPEEGLKFMVYLQKENIIDESGMPKERFSAEFPKEGPSILRIQQVVRGDSAAYFCASSPRGLAGGGPTDTQYFGPGTRLTVL.

Remarks on this clone: One end of the junction does not line up with germline, which may come from a read error. The chain combines TRBV7-7 with TRBJ2-1; 9 bases agree with TRBD2. In germline, CDR1 is SSHAT, CDR2 FNYEAQ (reference sequence). The length of the CDR3 is 13 residues. CDR3 nucleotide sequence: TGTGCTAGCAGCTCCGGACTAGCGAATGAGCAGTTCTTC. Its protein product is CASSSGLANEQFF.

This clone has only one observation. The chain joins TRBV27 to TRBJ2-1; D is unresolved. The germline V and J ends were trimmed by 1 base and 1 base, with 5 bases remaining between them. The CDR3 has 14 residues. Germline V gene sequence: CDR1 MNHEY, CDR2 SMNVEV (reference sequence). In DNA form, the CDR3 reads TGTGCCAGCAGTTTATACCCATCCTACAATGAGCAGTTCTTC. Protein sequence: CASSLYPSYNEQFF.

The chain has TRBV27 and TRBJ1-2, with 10 nucleotides matching TRBD1. CDR3 length equals 15 residues. CDR1 MNHEY and CDR2 SMNVEV come from the germline V gene (reference sequence). The V and J ends lost 7 bases and 4 bases, in that order; junction bases with no gene match: 9. The DNA for the CDR3 is TGTGCCAGCACCCTGACAGGGGGCCGGGGCTATGGCTACACCTTC. Translation gives CASTLTGGRGYGYTF.

This chain connects TRBV6-4 to TRBJ2-3; possible D gene TRBD1, 5 bases. This CDR3 comprises 14 residues. Trimming pared 2 bases from V and 8 bases from J, leaving 14 bases between. Germline-derived CDR1 and CDR2 are MRHNA and SNTAGT. The CDR3 here is CASSDRGLGATQYF. The CDR3 DNA sequence: TGTGCCAGCAGTGACAGGGGCCTAGGAGCTACGCAGTATTTT.

The V and J genes are TRBV19 and TRBJ2-1, with 11 bases identical to TRBD2. V gave up 4 bases and J gave up 0 bases; unmatched junction bases: 5. This CDR3 region has 17 residues. Germline values: CDR1 LNHDA, CDR2 SQIVND (reference sequence). For the CDR3, the DNA is TGTGCCAGTAGTAGTGGGACTAGCGGACGCTCCTACAATGAGCAGTTCTTC. Protein product: CASSSGTSGRSYNEQFF.

The chain combines TRBV28 with TRBJ1-5; D remains unclear. Germline V gene data show CDR1 as MDHEN and CDR2 as SYDVKM. V lost 1 base and J lost 3, with 10 bases in between. CDR3 length: 15 amino acids. CDR3 protein: CASSLFLGNNQPQHF. DNA for the CDR3: TGTGCCAGCAGTTTATTTTTGGGAAACAATCAGCCCCAGCATTTT. The complete variable domain, with remaining parts taken from reference TRBV28 and TRBJ1-5, reads DVKVTQSSRYLVKRTGEKVFLECVQDMDHENMFWYRQDPGLGLRLIYFSYDVKMKEKGDIPEGYSVSREKKERFSLILESASTNQTSMYLCASSLFLGNNQPQHFGDGTRLSIL.

The chain employs TRBV5-8 and TRBJ1-1, with unresolved D. V shed 2 bases and J shed 8 bases, with 7 bases lying between them. CDR1 and CDR2 from the germline V gene are SGHTS and YDEGEE. CDR3 length: 11 amino acids. CDR3 loop: CASSLLVEAFF. CDR3 in DNA: TGTGCCAGCAGCTTATTGGTCGAAGCTTTCTTT.

V and J are TRBV18 and TRBJ1-1; the D gene is possibly TRBD1 (6 bases). This CDR3 contains 14 residues. Germline V gene lookup returns CDR1 KGHSH and CDR2 LQKENI. Trimming took 6 bases from V and 6 from J, leaving 17 bases between them. The CDR3 protein is CASSRDRSIPEAFF. DNA for the CDR3: TGTGCCAGCTCTCGCGACAGGTCTATACCTGAAGCTTTCTTT.

The V call is TRBV7-9, the J call TRBJ2-1, with 7 bases matching TRBD2. The CDR3 totals 15 residues. Germline V gene lookup returns CDR1 SEHNR and CDR2 FQNEAQ (reference sequence). V gave up 1 base and J gave up 16 bases; unmatched junction bases: 16. The CDR3 is CASSLESGGSGPKFF. The CDR3 DNA reads TGTGCCAGCAGCTTAGAGTCGGGCGGGAGTGGCCCAAAATTCTTC.

V is TRBV27 and J is TRBJ2-5, with D unresolved. The germline V gene encodes CDR1 MNHEY and CDR2 SMNVEV (reference sequence). The V end was cut by 5 bases, the J end by 0 bases, with 7 bases between. The CDR3 is 13 amino acids. The CDR3 sequence is CASSPHYQETQYF. The DNA of the CDR3 is TGTGCCAGCAGTCCTCACTACCAAGAGACCCAGTACTTC.

This chain connects TRBV29-1 to TRBJ1-2; 10 nucleotides line up with TRBD1. Germline assignment: CDR1 SQVTM and CDR2 ANQGSEA. The CDR3 spans 13 residues. V was pared by 4 bases and J by 6 bases, with 5 bases of the junction left unmatched. The CDR3 sequence is CSVAVTGGDGYTF. The CDR3 bases are TGCAGCGTTGCCGTGACAGGGGGCGATGGCTACACCTTC.

V is TRBV5-4 and J is TRBJ2-3, with no clear D. Germline lookup yields CDR1 SGHNT and CDR2 YYREEE (reference sequence). This CDR3 contains 18 residues. V dropped 4 bases and J dropped 4 bases, with 25 bases sitting between them. CDR3 nucleotide sequence: TGTGCCAGCAGCCTGCGGCTTGGCCTCTTTTTCGGTGCAGATACGCAGTATTTT. Amino acid sequence: CASSLRLGLFFGADTQYF. The whole variable domain, remainder taken from reference TRBV5-4 and TRBJ2-3, is ETGVTQSPTHLIKTRGQQVTLRCSSQSGHNTVSWYQQALGQGPQFIFQYYREEENGRGNFPPRFSGLQFPNYSSELNVNALELDDSALYLCASSLRLGLFFGADTQYFGPGTRLTVL.

The chain has TRBV10-2 and TRBJ2-5, with D perhaps TRBD1 (5 bases). V lost 8 bases and J lost 1, with 11 bases in between. The CDR3 loop spans 13 amino acids. Per germline, CDR1 WSHSY and CDR2 SAAADI. The chain's CDR3 is CASGRQLQETQYF. As DNA, the CDR3 is TGCGCCAGCGGAAGACAGCTCCAAGAGACCCAGTACTTC.

The chain recombines TRBV30 with TRBJ1-3; 9 nucleotides align to TRBD1. Germline V gives CDR1 GTSNPN, CDR2 SVGIG (reference sequence). The CDR3 length is 14 residues. The V gene end was trimmed by 2 bases and the J gene end by 6 bases; junction bases not matched to a gene: 5. This CDR3 is CAWSTLQGANTIYF. CDR3 DNA sequence: TGTGCCTGGAGTACTTTACAGGGGGCAAACACCATATATTTT.

V gene TRBV5-1 combines with J gene TRBJ2-3, with TRBD2 identical over 9 bases. Germline CDR1 is SGHRS and CDR2 is YFSETQ. The CDR3 is 14 residues long. The junction had 10 bases not matched to a gene; V was cut back by 8 bases and J by 6 bases. The CDR3 sequence is CASRPAGGPDTQYF. CDR3 coding DNA: TGCGCCAGTCGTCCCGCGGGAGGGCCGGATACGCAGTATTTT.

This chain uses TRBV30 with TRBJ2-5; 10 positions agree with TRBD2. The CDR3 spans 15 residues. V lost 1 base and J lost 5; bases outside the gene matches: 7. From germline, CDR1 is GTSNPN and CDR2 SVGIG (reference sequence). The CDR3 sequence: CAWSGLLAGYETQYF. The DNA for the CDR3 is TGTGCCTGGAGTGGACTACTAGCGGGGTATGAGACCCAGTACTTC.

The chain uses TRBV5-1 and TRBJ2-7, with D unresolved. V was pared by 2 bases and J by 7 bases, with 13 bases between. Germline V lookup: CDR1 SGHRS, CDR2 YFSETQ. The length of the CDR3 is 13 residues. This chain's CDR3 is CASSFDGSWEQYF. The CDR3 coding sequence is TGCGCCAGCAGCTTTGATGGTTCATGGGAGCAGTACTTC.

This chain uses TRBV15 with TRBJ2-2, with D possibly being TRBD2 (6 bases). The CDR3 is 15 residues long. The ends were cut back, 3 bases at V and 2 bases at J, with 10 bases in the middle. Germline loops: CDR1 LNHNV, CDR2 YYDKDF (reference sequence). CDR3 loop: CATSRAGLNTGELFF. The CDR3, as DNA: TGTGCCACCAGCAGGGCAGGACTAAACACCGGGGAGCTGTTTTTT. Full variable domain (missing parts from reference TRBV15 and TRBJ2-2): DAMVIQNPRYQVTQFGKPVTLSCSQTLNHNVMYWYQQKSSQAPKLLFHYYDKDFNNEADTPDNFQSRRPNTSFCFLDIRSPGLGDTAMYLCATSRAGLNTGELFFGEGSRLTVL.

The chain employs TRBV30 and TRBJ1-3; 7 bases are a match to TRBD1. The CDR3 runs 15 residues. V shed 5 bases and J 0 bases; nucleotides not matched to a gene: 7. The germline V gene encodes CDR1 GTSNPN and CDR2 SVGIG (reference sequence). The CDR3 loop reads CAWGRDSLSGNTIYF. The DNA for the CDR3 is TGTGCCTGGGGGAGGGACAGCCTCTCTGGAAACACCATATATTTT.

The chain carries TRBV27 and TRBJ2-7; unclear D gene. The V end was cut by 4 bases, the J end by 9 bases, with 28 bases between. Germline assignment: CDR1 MNHEY and CDR2 SMNVEV (reference sequence). CDR3 length: 17 residues. In nucleotides, the CDR3 is TGTGCCAGCAGTTCGTTATTGTCTGGGTTTTCCTATGGGGTGCAGTACTTC. It codes for CASSSLLSGFSYGVQYF.

V is TRBV7-2 and J is TRBJ2-3; 10 positions match TRBD2. Germline V gene sequence: CDR1 SGHTA, CDR2 FQGNSA. J lost 8 bases, V lost 1 base, and 3 bases had no gene match. CDR3 size: 14 residues. The chain's CDR3 is CASSLVAGGGTQYF. CDR3 coding DNA: TGTGCCAGCAGCTTAGTAGCGGGAGGAGGTACGCAGTATTTT.

V usage is TRBV7-9 and J usage is TRBJ1-5; D not certain. V lost 3 bases and J lost 7, with 16 bases in between. Germline lookup yields CDR1 SEHNR and CDR2 FQNEAQ (reference sequence). The CDR3 contains 15 residues. The CDR3 loop is CASSFAELGRQPQHF. The CDR3 DNA is TGTGCCAGCAGCTTTGCAGAGTTGGGAAGACAGCCCCAGCATTTT. The whole variable domain, filled in from reference TRBV7-9 and TRBJ1-5, reads DTGVSQNPRHKITKRGQNVTFRCDPISEHNRLYWYRQTLGQGPEFLTYFQNEAQLEKSRLLSDRFSAERPKGSFSTLEIQRTEQGDSAMYLCASSFAELGRQPQHFGDGTRLSIL.

The chain combines TRBV28 with TRBJ1-5; weak D call: TRBD1 (5 bases). V was trimmed by 7 bases and J by 4 bases, leaving 14 bases between them. The CDR3 spans 14 residues. Germline V CDR1 and CDR2: MDHEN, SYDVKM. The CDR3 loop is CASTVTGNNQPQHF. For the CDR3, the DNA is TGTGCCAGCACCGTTACAGGAAATAATCAGCCCCAGCATTTT.

This rearrangement joins TRBV29-1 to TRBJ2-1; 9 bases are shared with TRBD2. Germline V lookup: CDR1 SQVTM, CDR2 ANQGSEA. V lost 3 bases, J lost 12 bases, and 9 bases stayed unmatched. This CDR3 is built from 13 residues. The chain's CDR3 is CSVDSGRMGGQFF. For the CDR3, the DNA is TGCAGCGTTGATAGCGGGAGAATGGGTGGGCAGTTCTTC.

About this clone: Other DNA sequences in this sample translate to the same CDR3. V gene TRBV27 combines with J gene TRBJ2-1, with 11 nucleotides matching TRBD2. CDR3 length: 16 amino acids. Germline V CDR1 and CDR2: MNHEY, SMNVEV (reference sequence). The V gene end was trimmed by 5 bases and the J gene end by 4 bases; junction bases not matched to a gene: 7. The CDR3: CASSPGTSGNYNEQFF. In nucleotides, the CDR3 is TGTGCCAGCAGTCCGGGGACTAGCGGTAATTACAATGAGCAGTTCTTC.